The clone carrying this T cell receptor beta chain was picked up a small number of times. The data originate from a study of cytomegalovirus exposure and HLA in healthy donors. 60 Vbeta and 13 Jbeta primers were used in PCR. TCRdb's copy holds only in-frame clones and misses some; the assay was immunoSEQ multiplex PCR. Of more than 95,000 clones listed, roughly 80% were seen once; the top ten hold roughly 1.9%. This CDR3 is built from 15 residues. The V gene lost 0 bases and the J gene lost 8 bases, with 17 bases spanning the gap. Germline V gene sequence: CDR1 SGDLS, CDR2 YYNGEE. The clonotype originates from a woman aged 40 to 55 in good health and CMV-seronegative. The sequenced sample was PBMCs. The chain links TRBV9 to TRBJ1-2; no definite D call. In DNA form, the CDR3 reads TGTGCCAGCAGCGTAGATGTCACGGCCAAGGAGGGCTACACCTTC. It is translated as CASSVDVTAKEGYTF.